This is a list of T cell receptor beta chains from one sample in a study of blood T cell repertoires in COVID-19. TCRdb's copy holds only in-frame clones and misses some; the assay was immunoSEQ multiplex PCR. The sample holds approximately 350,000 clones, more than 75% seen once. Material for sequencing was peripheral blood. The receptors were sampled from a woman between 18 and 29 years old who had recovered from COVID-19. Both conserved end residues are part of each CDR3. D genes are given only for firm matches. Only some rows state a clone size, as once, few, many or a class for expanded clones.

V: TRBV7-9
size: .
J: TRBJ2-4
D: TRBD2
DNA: TGTGCCAGCAGCCAGCGGACTAGCGGGAGGGAGGGCAAAAACATTCAGTACTTC
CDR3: CASSQRTSGREGKNIQYF

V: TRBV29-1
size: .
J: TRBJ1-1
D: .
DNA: TGCAGCGTTGGAAGGGAGGTGAACACTGAAGCTTTCTTT
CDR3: CSVGREVNTEAFF

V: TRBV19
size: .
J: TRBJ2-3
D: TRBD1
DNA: TGTGCCAGTAGTCGGGACAGGGGACAAGATACGCAGTATTTT
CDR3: CASSRDRGQDTQYF

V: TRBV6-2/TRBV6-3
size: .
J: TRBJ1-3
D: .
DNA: TGTGCCAGCAGTTACAACCCGGAGACCGGAAACACCATATATTTT
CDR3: CASSYNPETGNTIYF

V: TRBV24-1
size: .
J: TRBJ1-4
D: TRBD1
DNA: TGTGCCACCAGTGATACAGGGGGCGGTGAAAAACTGTTTTTT
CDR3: CATSDTGGGEKLFF

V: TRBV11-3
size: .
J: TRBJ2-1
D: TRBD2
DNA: TGTGCCAGCAGCCAAACGCCGGGACTAGCGGGAGGGTCCAATGAGCAGTTCTTC
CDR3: CASSQTPGLAGGSNEQFF

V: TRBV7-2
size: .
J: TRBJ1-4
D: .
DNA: TGTGCCAGCAGCTTGTCGCGAGGAGTAAATGAAAAACTGTTTTTT
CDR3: CASSLSRGVNEKLFF

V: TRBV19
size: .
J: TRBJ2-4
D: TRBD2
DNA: TGTGCCAGTAAGGTAGGGGCGGGAGGCATTCAGTACTTC
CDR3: CASKVGAGGIQYF

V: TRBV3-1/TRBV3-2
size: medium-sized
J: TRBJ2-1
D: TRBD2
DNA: TGTGCCAGCAGCCAAGACGGGACTAGCGGTTACAATGAGCAGTTCTTC
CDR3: CASSQDGTSGYNEQFF

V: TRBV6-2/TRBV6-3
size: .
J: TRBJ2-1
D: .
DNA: TGTGCCAGCAGTTTCAGCGGCCCAGGCCATGAGCAGTTCTTC
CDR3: CASSFSGPGHEQFF

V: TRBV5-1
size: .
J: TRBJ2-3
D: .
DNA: TGCGCCAGCAGCCCGTTTACTAGCCACAGGGGAGATACGCAGTATTTT
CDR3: CASSPFTSHRGDTQYF

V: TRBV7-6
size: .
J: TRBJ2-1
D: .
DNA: TGTGCCAGCAGCTTGGACTCCAGCTCCTACAATGAGCAGTTCTTC
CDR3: CASSLDSSSYNEQFF

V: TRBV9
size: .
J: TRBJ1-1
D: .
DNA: TGTGCCAGCAGCTGGGCCGGGGACACTGAAGCTTTCTTT
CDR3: CASSWAGDTEAFF

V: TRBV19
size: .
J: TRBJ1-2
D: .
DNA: TGTGCCAGTAGTATTATCGGTCACTATTCAGACTACACCTTC
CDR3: CASSIIGHYSDYTF

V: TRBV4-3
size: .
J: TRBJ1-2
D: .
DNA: TGCGCCAGCAGCCCCGACCGGGGGTATGGCTACACCTTC
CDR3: CASSPDRGYGYTF

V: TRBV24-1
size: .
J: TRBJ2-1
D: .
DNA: TGTGCCACCAGTGACCCCGACAGCCGCGGAATGAGGAATGAGCAGTTCTTC
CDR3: CATSDPDSRGMRNEQFF

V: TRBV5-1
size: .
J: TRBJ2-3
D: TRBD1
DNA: TGCGCCAGCAGCTCCGGGACAGGGGGCACAGATACGCAGTATTTT
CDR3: CASSSGTGGTDTQYF

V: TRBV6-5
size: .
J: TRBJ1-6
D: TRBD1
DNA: TGTGCCAGCAATCGTGGACAGGGGATGATTTCACCCCTCCACTTT
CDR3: CASNRGQGMISPLHF

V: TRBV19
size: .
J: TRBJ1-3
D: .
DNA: TGTGCCAGTAGTGGGCTGCCAGGTCAACTCTCTGGAAACACCATATATTTT
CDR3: CASSGLPGQLSGNTIYF

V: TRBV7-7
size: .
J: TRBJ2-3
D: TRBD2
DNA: TGTGCCAGCAGCCCGGGGGGTAGGCGGGAGGGCCCCGCAGATACGCAGTATTTT
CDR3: CASSPGGRREGPADTQYF

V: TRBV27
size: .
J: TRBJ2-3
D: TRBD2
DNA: TGTGCCAGCAGTTCCCTTAGCGGGAGTTTTACAGATACGCAGTATTTT
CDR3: CASSSLSGSFTDTQYF

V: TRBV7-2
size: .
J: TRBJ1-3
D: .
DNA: TGTGCCAGCAGCTTAGGGAAGGAGAACTCTGGAAACACCATATATTTT
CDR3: CASSLGKENSGNTIYF

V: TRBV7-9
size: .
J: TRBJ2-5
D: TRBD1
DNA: TGTGCCAGCAGAACTGGACAGGGCAGGGAGACCCAGTACTTC
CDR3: CASRTGQGRETQYF

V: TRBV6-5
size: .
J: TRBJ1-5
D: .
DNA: TGTGCCAGCAGTTCCGGCCCGGGAGTAGGCAATCAGCCCCAGCATTTT
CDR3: CASSSGPGVGNQPQHF

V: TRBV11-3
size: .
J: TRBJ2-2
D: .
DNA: TGTGCCAGCAGCCGACAGACAGGTCCCAACACCGGGGAGCTGTTTTTT
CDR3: CASSRQTGPNTGELFF

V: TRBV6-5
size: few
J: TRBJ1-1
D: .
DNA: TGTGCCAGCAGTCCGGGGGGAGTCACTGAAGCTTTCTTT
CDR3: CASSPGGVTEAFF

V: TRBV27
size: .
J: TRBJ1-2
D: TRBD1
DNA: TGTGCCAGCAGTTACCGGGACAGAGGTCCCTATGGCTACACCTTC
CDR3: CASSYRDRGPYGYTF

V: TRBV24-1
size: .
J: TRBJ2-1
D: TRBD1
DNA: TGTGCCACCGAGAGGGAAGGGGGCAGGAATGAGCAGTTCTTC
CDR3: CATEREGGRNEQFF

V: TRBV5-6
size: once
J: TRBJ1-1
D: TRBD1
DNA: TGTGCCAGCAGCAGAACTGAGACAGGGGGTTTCGCTGAAGCTTTCTTT
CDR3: CASSRTETGGFAEAFF

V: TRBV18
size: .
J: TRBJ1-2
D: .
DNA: TGTGCCAGCTCACCCCGACGAACAGGCGGCGCAATCTATGGCTACACCTTC
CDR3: CASSPRRTGGAIYGYTF

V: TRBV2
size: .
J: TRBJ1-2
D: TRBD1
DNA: TGTGCCAGCAGTGAAGCTTGGACAGGGAGAGGCTACACCTTC
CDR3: CASSEAWTGRGYTF

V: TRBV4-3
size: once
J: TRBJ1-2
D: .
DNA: TGCGCCAGCAGCCAAGTCCAAAGGGAGGACTATGGCTACACCTTC
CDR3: CASSQVQREDYGYTF

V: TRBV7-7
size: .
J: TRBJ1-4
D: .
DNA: TGTGCCAGCAGCTTAGGGACAGTGAATGAAAAACTGTTTTTT
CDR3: CASSLGTVNEKLFF

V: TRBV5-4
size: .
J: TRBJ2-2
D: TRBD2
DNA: TGTGCCAGCAGCCAACGACTAGCGGGTGCTACCGGGGAGCTGTTTTTT
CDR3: CASSQRLAGATGELFF

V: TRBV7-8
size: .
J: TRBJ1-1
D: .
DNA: TGTGCCAGCAGCTTAATGTCGGCTGGGGGGGCTGAAGCTTTCTTT
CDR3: CASSLMSAGGAEAFF

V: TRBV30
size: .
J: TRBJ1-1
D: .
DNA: TGTGCCTGGAGTCATCTTTGGAGAGAGAACACTGAAGCTTTCTTT
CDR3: CAWSHLWRENTEAFF

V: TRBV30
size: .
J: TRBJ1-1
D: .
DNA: TGTGCCTGGGCGGGAGTCATCACTGAAGCTTTCTTT
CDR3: CAWAGVITEAFF

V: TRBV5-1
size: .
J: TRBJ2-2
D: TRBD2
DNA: TGCGCCAGCAGCTTGATAGCGGGCTATAACACCGGGGAGCTGTTTTTT
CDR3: CASSLIAGYNTGELFF

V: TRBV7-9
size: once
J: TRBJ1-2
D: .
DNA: TGTGCCAGCAGCAAAGAGCCACAGGGACGAAATGGCTACACCTTC
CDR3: CASSKEPQGRNGYTF

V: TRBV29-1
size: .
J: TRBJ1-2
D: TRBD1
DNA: TGCAGCGTTCAGACAGGGGTTGGGATAGGCTACACCTTC
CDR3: CSVQTGVGIGYTF

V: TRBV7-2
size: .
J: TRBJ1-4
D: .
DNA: TGTGCCAGCAGCTTATCGGAAAAACTGTTTTTT
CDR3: CASSLSEKLFF

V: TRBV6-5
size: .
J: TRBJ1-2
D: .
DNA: TGTGCCAGCAGTTATCAGGGATTTGGCTACACCTTC
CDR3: CASSYQGFGYTF

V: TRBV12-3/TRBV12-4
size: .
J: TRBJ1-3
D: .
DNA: TGTGCCAGTTACAGGCTCTCTGGAAACACCATATATTTT
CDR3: CASYRLSGNTIYF

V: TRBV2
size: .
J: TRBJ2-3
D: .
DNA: TGTGCCAGCAGTAGGCTAGCGCAAATCACAGATACGCAGTATTTT
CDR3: CASSRLAQITDTQYF

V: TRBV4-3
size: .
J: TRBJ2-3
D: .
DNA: TGCGCCAGCAGCCAAACCTGGGGGGTAGGCACAGATACGCAGTATTTT
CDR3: CASSQTWGVGTDTQYF

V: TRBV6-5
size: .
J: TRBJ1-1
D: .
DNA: TGTGCCAGCAGTTACTCGTTCCGCACTGAAGCTTTCTTT
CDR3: CASSYSFRTEAFF

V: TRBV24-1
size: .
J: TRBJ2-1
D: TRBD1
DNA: TGTGCCACCAGTGAAGCCGACAGGGGATCCCCCGGCAATGAGCAGTTCTTC
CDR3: CATSEADRGSPGNEQFF

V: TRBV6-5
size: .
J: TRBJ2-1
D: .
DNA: TGTGCCAGCACAAGGGCGGGGGAGCAGTTCTTC
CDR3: CASTRAGEQFF

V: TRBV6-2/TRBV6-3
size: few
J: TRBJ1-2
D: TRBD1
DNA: TGTGCCAGCAGTCGGCGGACAGGGGACTATGGCTACACCTTC
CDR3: CASSRRTGDYGYTF

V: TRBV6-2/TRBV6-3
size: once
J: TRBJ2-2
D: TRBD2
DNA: TGTGCCAGCAGTTACTTGCGGGAGGCGGTCGGGGAGCTGTTTTTT
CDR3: CASSYLREAVGELFF

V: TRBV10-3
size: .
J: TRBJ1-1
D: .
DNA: TGTGCCATCAGGTCGGACAAAATTGACACTGAAGCTTTCTTT
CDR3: CAIRSDKIDTEAFF

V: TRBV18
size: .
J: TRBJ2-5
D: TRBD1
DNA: TGTGCCAGCTCTTTGGGACAGTCCCTCTGGAAGACCCAGTACTTC
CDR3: CASSLGQSLWKTQYF

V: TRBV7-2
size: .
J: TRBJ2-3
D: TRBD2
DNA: TGTGCCAGCAGCTTACCCAATTCGGTGTTAGCGGGAGTTTCAGATACGCAGTATTTT
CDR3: CASSLPNSVLAGVSDTQYF

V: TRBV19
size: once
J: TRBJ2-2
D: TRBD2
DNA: TGTGCCAGTAGTATCGGTCGGGAGGGGCGAACCGGGGAGCTGTTTTTT
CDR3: CASSIGREGRTGELFF

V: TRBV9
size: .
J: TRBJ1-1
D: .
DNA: TGTGCCAGCAGCCCACAATCAGGGATTACTGAAGCTTTCTTT
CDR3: CASSPQSGITEAFF